This T cell receptor beta chain comes out of a study of blood T cell repertoires in COVID-19. The CDR3 loop spans 13 amino acids. Trimming took off 6 bases at V and 7 bases at J, with 13 bases between the two ends. Produced via immunoSEQ multiplex PCR; TCRdb's table is partial and in-frame only. The sample lists hundreds of thousands of clones, approximately 91% occurring once. Input material: PBMCs or T cells enriched from blood (not recorded which). The source is a woman aged 40 to 49 who had recovered from COVID-19. V is TRBV12-3 or TRBV12-4 and J is TRBJ2-1, with D possibly being TRBD2 (5 bases). The CDR3 reads CASRPGLSNEQFF. DNA of the CDR3: TGTGCCAGCAGGCCAGGACTCTCGAATGAGCAGTTCTTC.